This entry lists 32 T cell receptor beta chains sequenced from one sample in a study of cytomegalovirus exposure and HLA in healthy donors. Use of 60 Vbeta and 13 Jbeta primers characterized the PCR. This table comes from immunoSEQ multiplex PCR, and its TCRdb copy is limited to in-frame clones, with some not included. Counted here are tens of thousands of clones, 65% to 85% occurring once; the ten biggest clones make up around a fifth. The sequenced sample consisted of PBMCs. These receptors came from a woman in her forties in good health and CMV-seropositive.

V gene TRBV5-1 combines with J gene TRBJ2-3; 14 bases are shared with TRBD2. J was trimmed by 6 bases and V by 4 bases; bases with no gene match: 7. CDR1 SGHRS and CDR2 YFSETQ come from the germline V gene. The CDR3 sequence is 16 residues long. CDR3 in DNA: TGCGCCAGCAGCCAGACTAGCGGGGGGGCCCCCGATACGCAGTATTTT. Translation: CASSQTSGGAPDTQYF.

The chain employs TRBV6-1 and TRBJ2-5; TRBD1 might be the D (6 bases). CDR1 is MNHNS, CDR2 SASEGT, per germline. The CDR3 extends over 15 amino acids. V was pared by 4 bases and J by 5 bases, with 17 bases between. The CDR3 DNA sequence: TGTGCCAGCAGTGGTTCAGGGGCTCGGGATGAGACCCAGTACTTC. It yields the protein CASSGSGARDETQYF.

The gene calls are TRBV5-1 and TRBJ2-3; D gene uncertain. V gave up 1 base and J gave up 4 bases, with 13 bases separating them. The germline V gene encodes CDR1 SGHRS and CDR2 YFSETQ. This CDR3 is 15 amino acids long. Written as DNA, the CDR3 is TGCGCCAGCAGCTTGTTAGCTGCCTCCCCAGATACGCAGTATTTT. It translates to CASSLLAASPDTQYF.

The V call is TRBV10-3, the J call TRBJ2-1; TRBD2 is a possible D gene (7 bases). CDR1 is ENHRY, CDR2 SYGVKD, per germline. V lost 0 bases, J lost 3 bases, and 9 bases lay in between. CDR3 length equals 15 residues. CDR3 loop: CAISESGGLYNEQFF. The CDR3 DNA is TGTGCCATCAGTGAGTCGGGGGGGCTCTACAATGAGCAGTTCTTC.

J is TRBJ2-2 and V is TRBV5-1; 7 nucleotides match TRBD1. Germline V gene lookup returns CDR1 SGHRS and CDR2 YFSETQ. V was pared by 0 bases and J by 4 bases, with 3 bases of the junction left unmatched. The CDR3 spans 15 residues. The CDR3 is CASSLDYRGTGELFF. In nucleotides, the CDR3 is TGCGCCAGCAGCTTGGATTACAGGGGCACCGGGGAGCTGTTTTTT.

This clone is a singleton in its sample. V is TRBV6-1 and J is TRBJ1-4; the D gene is possibly TRBD1 (6 bases). V gave up 1 base and J gave up 8 bases, with 32 bases separating them. This CDR3 region has 21 residues. Germline V gene sequence: CDR1 MNHNS, CDR2 SASEGT. CDR3 coding DNA: TGTGCCAGCAGTGAAGGTTTGTGGAGTTTTGCAACCCTAGAAACAGGGGAAAAACTGTTTTTT. Residues: CASSEGLWSFATLETGEKLFF.

This chain links TRBV28 with TRBJ1-1, with 9 positions matching TRBD1. V shed 8 bases and J 1 base; nucleotides not matched to a gene: 14. This CDR3 region has 17 residues. Germline CDR1 is MDHEN and CDR2 is SYDVKM. The CDR3 bases are TGTGCCAGCTGTATATCGGGACAGGGCGGGGGGAACACTGAAGCTTTCTTT. It is translated as CASCISGQGGGNTEAFF.

The chain links TRBV6-5 to TRBJ1-1; D gene uncertain. The CDR3 spans 16 residues. The ends were cut back, 4 bases at V and 2 bases at J, with 17 bases in the middle. In germline, CDR1 is MNHEY, CDR2 SVGAGI. The CDR3 DNA sequence: TGTGCCAGCAGTTTCATGAGGGCAGGCACCAACACTGAAGCTTTCTTT. It is translated as CASSFMRAGTNTEAFF.

The genes are TRBV2 and TRBJ2-5; D perhaps matches TRBD2 (5 bases). V shed 6 bases and J shed 5 bases, with 13 bases lying between them. Germline CDR1 is SNHLY and CDR2 is FYNNEI. The CDR3 consists of 13 residues. The CDR3 reads CASRSTREETQYF. CDR3 nucleotides: TGTGCCAGCAGAAGTACTAGGGAGGAGACCCAGTACTTC.

This chain joins TRBV1 and TRBJ2-7; the table's TRBD2 call for D was not verified on the DNA. TRBV1 is described as a pseudogene. This CDR3 is 16 amino acids long. In DNA, the CDR3 is TGCACCAGCAGCCGCCGTAATCGGGGAGCCCCCTATGAGCAGTACTTC. Amino acids: CTSSRRNRGAPYEQYF.

This chain links TRBV18 with TRBJ1-1; 10 bases match TRBD1. This CDR3 is built from 15 residues. The germline CDR1 and CDR2 sequences are KGHSH and LQKENI. V lost 4 bases to trimming and J lost 0 bases; unmatched junction nucleotides: 2. The CDR3 DNA reads TGTGCCAGCTCACGACAGGGGGCTTTGAACACTGAAGCTTTCTTT. It encodes CASSRQGALNTEAFF.

This chain joins TRBV5-1 and TRBJ2-5; 11 bases are shared with TRBD1. CDR1 is SGHRS and CDR2 is YFSETQ in the germline V gene. The J segment lost 3 bases and the V segment lost 5 bases, leaving 6 bases of the junction unmatched. This CDR3 comprises 15 residues. DNA of the CDR3: TGCGCCAGCAGAAGGACAGGGGGCGTGGAAGAGACCCAGTACTTC. This sequence encodes CASRRTGGVEETQYF.

This clone has only a few counts. The V and J genes are TRBV9 and TRBJ2-3; D gene uncertain. Trimming removed 0 bases at V and 5 bases at J, with 4 bases between. The germline CDR1 and CDR2 sequences are SGDLS and YYNGEE. The CDR3 is made up of 12 amino acids. CDR3 loop: CASSVVGDTQYF. CDR3 in DNA: TGTGCCAGCAGCGTAGTCGGAGATACGCAGTATTTT.

This chain joins TRBV28 and TRBJ2-7; D is perhaps TRBD1 (5 bases). CDR1 and CDR2 (germline): MDHEN, SYDVKM. V was shortened by 2 bases and J by 6 bases, with 14 bases between the two germline ends. The CDR3 loop spans 14 amino acids. The CDR3 sequence is CASSLLRQSGEQYF. The CDR3 bases are TGTGCCAGCAGTTTACTCCGACAGAGTGGCGAGCAGTACTTC.

The V and J genes are TRBV6-1 and TRBJ2-7; D is perhaps TRBD2 (6 bases). CDR1 and CDR2 from the germline V gene are MNHNS and SASEGT. There are 14 residues in the CDR3. Trimming left V 3 bases short and J 4 bases short, with 13 bases between. Here the CDR3 DNA reads TGTGCCAGCAGTGACTCGGGGGTCCGTTACGAGCAGTACTTC. Translating gives CASSDSGVRYEQYF.

This clone was seen once. The chain employs TRBV5-1 and TRBJ2-2; 7 bases line up with TRBD1. V lost 0 bases, J lost 0 bases, and 5 bases stayed unmatched. The germline V gene has CDR1 SGHRS and CDR2 YFSETQ. This CDR3 has 17 residues. The CDR3, as DNA: TGCGCCAGCAGCTTGGTCGGACAGGCTGCGAACACCGGGGAGCTGTTTTTT. Translation: CASSLVGQAANTGELFF.

This clone was observed a few times. The V gene is TRBV7-8, the J gene TRBJ2-7, with D tentatively TRBD2 (5 bases). The CDR3 runs 14 residues. Trimming took 3 bases from V and 2 from J, leaving 11 bases between them. Germline CDR1 reads SGHVS; CDR2 reads FQNEAQ. The CDR3 DNA reads as TGTGCCAGCAGCTTGGATTTCGGGACCTACGAGCAGTACTTC. This codes for CASSLDFGTYEQYF.

The gene calls are TRBV5-1 and TRBJ2-7; possible D gene TRBD1, 6 bases. Per germline, CDR1 SGHRS and CDR2 YFSETQ. V was trimmed by 8 bases and J by 0 bases, leaving 12 bases between them. There are 13 residues in the CDR3. CDR3 amino acids: CASRQGGSYEQYF. CDR3 nucleotides: TGCGCCAGTCGGCAAGGGGGCTCCTACGAGCAGTACTTC.

The rearrangement links TRBV5-1 to TRBJ2-5, with 7 bases aligning to TRBD1. The V gene end was trimmed by 4 bases and the J gene end by 1 base; junction bases not matched to a gene: 4. CDR3 length: 14 residues. The germline V gene has CDR1 SGHRS and CDR2 YFSETQ. The CDR3 reads CASSVGTVQETQYF. The CDR3 nucleotides are TGCGCCAGCAGCGTAGGGACAGTCCAAGAGACCCAGTACTTC.

The chain is built from TRBV5-8 and TRBJ2-7; the match to TRBD2 covers 13 bases. The CDR3 is 14 amino acids. Germline lookup yields CDR1 SGHTS and CDR2 YDEGEE. The junction had 5 bases not matched to a gene; V was cut back by 2 bases and J by 9 bases. The CDR3 loop is CASSFRTSGGRQYF. The DNA for the CDR3 is TGTGCCAGCAGCTTCCGGACTAGCGGGGGTCGGCAGTACTTC.

V is TRBV5-1 and J is TRBJ1-1, with D possibly TRBD1 on 5 matching bases. This CDR3 is 16 amino acids long. CDR1 is SGHRS, CDR2 YFSETQ, per germline. The germline V and J ends were trimmed by 0 bases and 6 bases, with 18 bases remaining between them. CDR3 in amino acids: CASSLGTRTIGPEAFF. CDR3 nucleotides: TGCGCCAGCAGCTTGGGGACCCGGACAATCGGGCCTGAAGCTTTCTTT.

This clone was counted a single time. The gene calls are TRBV7-9 and TRBJ1-1; unclear D gene. This CDR3 is built from 15 residues. With 5 bases removed from V and 2 bases from J, the gap between germline ends came to 15 bases. Looked up from germline, CDR1 is SEHNR and CDR2 is FQNEAQ (reference sequence). The CDR3 here is CASSLWVGDNTEAFF. For the CDR3, the DNA is TGTGCCAGCAGCCTATGGGTCGGAGATAACACTGAAGCTTTCTTT.

V gene TRBV30 combines with J gene TRBJ2-7; possible D gene TRBD1, 6 bases. Germline CDR1 is GTSNPN and CDR2 is SVGIG (reference sequence). The CDR3 covers 14 residues. CDR3 coding DNA: TGTTATTTTCCGATCCGGGACAACCCCTACGAGCAGTACTTC. It is translated as CYFPIRDNPYEQYF.

The chain is built from TRBV2 and TRBJ1-4, with TRBD1 matching over 8 bases. J gave up 8 bases and V 4 bases, and 9 bases lay outside the gene matches. Germline V CDR1 and CDR2: SNHLY, FYNNEI. This CDR3 spans 15 amino acids. In nucleotides, the CDR3 is TGTGCCAGCAGTGCCTTTAAGGGACAGGTCGAAAAACTGTTTTTT. It is translated as CASSAFKGQVEKLFF.

This clone has only one observation. The chain links TRBV19 to TRBJ2-1, with 7 bases aligning to TRBD1. Germline lookup yields CDR1 LNHDA and CDR2 SQIVND (reference sequence). The V and J ends lost 1 base and 2 bases, in that order; junction bases with no gene match: 8. The CDR3 runs to 17 residues. CDR3 region: CASSIVLDRVTYNEQFF. CDR3 DNA sequence: TGTGCCAGTAGTATAGTTCTCGACAGGGTTACCTACAATGAGCAGTTCTTC.

V usage is TRBV5-6 and J usage is TRBJ2-7; TRBD1 matches at 7 bases. The V and J ends lost 4 bases and 5 bases, in that order; junction bases with no gene match: 9. Per the germline V gene, CDR1 is SGHDT and CDR2 is YYEEEE. This CDR3 contains 14 residues. DNA of the CDR3: TGTGCCAGCAGCCTACAGGGGATCGCGCACGAGCAGTACTTC. Protein sequence: CASSLQGIAHEQYF. The complete variable domain, with remaining parts taken from reference TRBV5-6 and TRBJ2-7, reads DAGVTQSPTHLIKTRGQQVTLRCSPKSGHDTVSWYQQALGQGPQFIFQYYEEEERQRGNFPDRFSGHQFPNYSSELNVNALLLGDSALYLCASSLQGIAHEQYFGPGTRLTVT.

The chain carries TRBV4-1 and TRBJ2-2, with 9 bases identical to TRBD1. The ends lost 4 bases at V and 4 bases at J; junction bases unmatched: 7. CDR3 length: 16 residues. CDR1 MGHRA and CDR2 YSYEKL come from the germline V gene. CDR3: CASSPGQGTTTGELFF. DNA of the CDR3: TGCGCCAGCAGCCCCGGACAGGGGACTACCACCGGGGAGCTGTTTTTT.

CDR3 sequence: CASSYEDTDTQYF. DNA of the CDR3: TGTGCCAGCAGTTACGAGGACACAGATACGCAGTATTTT. The chain combines TRBV6-5 with TRBJ2-3; D ambiguous. The length of the CDR3 is 13 residues. Per germline, CDR1 MNHEY and CDR2 SVGAGI. V dropped 2 bases and J dropped 2 bases, with 5 bases sitting between them.

This clone showed up just a few times. This chain uses TRBV29-1 with TRBJ2-1; 7 bases match TRBD2. This CDR3 comprises 13 residues. V shed 6 bases and J 2 bases; nucleotides not matched to a gene: 4. CDR1 and CDR2 (germline): SQVTM, ANQGSEA. The CDR3 loop is CSVGLVAYNEQFF. The DNA of the CDR3 is TGCAGCGTCGGACTAGTCGCCTACAATGAGCAGTTCTTC.

The V call is TRBV7-7, the J call TRBJ1-1, with 7 bases aligning to TRBD1. Trimming at V came to 5 bases and at J to 10 bases, leaving 4 bases not matched to a gene. CDR3 length: 11 amino acids. Germline CDR1 reads SSHAT; CDR2 reads FNYEAQ (reference sequence). The chain's CDR3 is CASSHRTGAFF. As DNA, the CDR3 is TGTGCCAGCAGCCATCGGACAGGAGCTTTCTTT.

V usage is TRBV28 and J usage is TRBJ1-5; D is possibly TRBD1 (5 bases). The CDR3 is made up of 16 amino acids. The V and J ends lost 7 bases and 3 bases respectively, with 19 bases between them. Germline CDR1 reads MDHEN; CDR2 reads SYDVKM. The CDR3 DNA follows: TGTGCCAGCAATATCGCCAGGGAAGAATACAATCAGCCCCAGCATTTT. It encodes CASNIAREEYNQPQHF.

This clone was recorded once. V gene TRBV29-1 combines with J gene TRBJ2-7, with TRBD1 matching over 7 bases. CDR1 is SQVTM, CDR2 ANQGSEA, per germline. V shed 0 bases and J 4 bases; nucleotides not matched to a gene: 3. The CDR3 covers 13 residues. This CDR3 is CSVEDTQGYEQYF. The CDR3 DNA reads TGCAGCGTTGAAGATACACAGGGGTACGAGCAGTACTTC.